The following is a TCR beta chain sequence with its context. Living in about two dozen US areas, the participants were between about 18 and 100 years of age. Cohort 3 recovery required two negative PCRs, clearance, or symptom resolution. This sample stems from a study of blood T cell repertoires in COVID-19. For the study at large: PBMCs, B-cell-depleted T cells, or T cells were the source of the cDNA or gDNA that made up the material.

This CDR3 comprises 10 residues. V lost 6 bases and J 7 bases, leaving 6 bases between the germline ends. Germline CDR1 and CDR2: MDHEN and SYDVKM. Some clones are missing from TCRdb's copy, which holds only in-frame ones; the method was immunoSEQ multiplex PCR. The table lists fewer than 300,000 clones, about 85% of them singletons. Sequencing was performed on PBMCs or T cells enriched from blood (not recorded which). This TCR was recovered from a woman aged 50 to 60 who had recovered from COVID-19. This rearrangement joins TRBV28 to TRBJ1-2; D is unclear. CDR3 DNA sequence: TGTGCCAGCAGGAGTGGTGGCTACACCTTC. Its translation: CASRSGGYTF.